This T cell receptor (beta chain) originates from a study of cytomegalovirus exposure and HLA in healthy donors (dated by TCRdb to about 2017). For the wider study: An earlier analysis of approximately 550 of the donors reported roughly 300 Gb of sequence data and around 110 million unique TCR beta sequences from 150 million to 200 million T cells. High-throughput TCR immunosequencing, statistical association of individual TCRs with disease status, and machine learning were combined to predict cytomegalovirus infection status. Typing coverage differed by locus: A, B, C, DRB1 and DQB1 were typed in roughly 620-640 donors, DQA1 in approximately 520, DPA1 in around 580, and DPB1 in 450 to 480. In a later genetic analysis, genome-wide SNP genotypes for about 55% of the roughly 700 donors were used, and that subset was treated as a discovery cohort. Rather than drawing on any new phenotypic data, the later analysis identified candidate immune exposures from TCR beta sequences and the way those sequences occurred across donors. The study was designed to test whether signatures of past pathogen exposure could be identified by cataloging public T cell receptors. An earlier analysis of some 500 of the donors applied high-throughput TCR beta sequencing to assess whether each TCR beta V gene segment acted as functional or pseudogenic. All discovery cohort repertoires had been generated using a single sequencing platform. A few DR-DQ haplotypes were treated as single units for association and clustering because of strong linkage in the cohort. Across around 400 genotyped donors of the cohort, an average of roughly 250,000 unique TCR beta nucleotide sequences per donor were sequenced, and roughly a sixth of those sequences were non-productive. To study patterns of TCR occurrence, a later analysis re-analyzed previously published TCR beta repertoires from around 670 donors and added high-resolution HLA genotyping. About 280 gigabases of sequencing data and around 80 million unique TCR sequences made up an early release that covered nearly 650 HLA-typed donors. HLA typing included class I and class II loci at four-digit resolution. The study used immunosequencing to profile the T cell repertoires of approximately 650 subjects and linked those repertoires to cytomegalovirus serostatus. Besides the first cohort of roughly 640 subjects, a separate validation cohort made up of 120 different subjects was used. Donor age, sex, ethnicity and CMV serostatus were compiled alongside the repertoire data. Among the approximately 420 genotyped donors, around 81% belonged to the genetic ancestry cluster associated with self-reported Caucasian donors.

What the work shows at the level of the full study, not this receptor alone: For the cohort, immune exposure information was limited to CMV serostatus. A total of 150 or so TCR beta chains were listed by the study as associated with cytomegalovirus. In this cohort, only TCR beta chains were sequenced, and detectable features were limited by the absence of alpha or paired-chain data. A later analysis found that HLA-associated TCR beta chains were more clonally expanded and had lower generation probabilities than equally common non-associated chains. While some public TCRs were present in many individuals, most TCR sequences turned up only very rarely across donors. A later analysis associated 17,000 or so TCR beta sequences with specific HLA alleles at a false discovery rate of 0.05. In an earlier analysis of approximately 600 of the donors, most TCR beta V segments were observed in productive rearrangements about 87% or about 30% of the time, broadly matching IMGT annotations. A further reported finding was that TCR beta sequences accurately predicted the HLA-A and HLA-B alleles for most subjects in the first cohort. According to a later analysis, parvovirus B19, influenza, CMV and Epstein-Barr virus appeared linked to several top co-occurrence clusters. Because counts were too low, 15 to 20 rarely observed V segments, including chromosome 9 orphons, were excluded from the earlier analysis of several hundred of the donors. The 87-base-pair reads could not distinguish some IMGT-functional V segments, including TRBV6-2 and TRBV6-3, so those segments were excluded. An association between a missense DCLRE1C variant and V-gene and J-gene trimming of TCR beta chains was found in a later genetic analysis and replicated in an independent cohort. A later analysis found that TCR association rates varied across HLA loci, with DRB1 alleles showing the most associated TCRs and HLA-C alleles the fewest. In both the original and validation cohorts, the classifier was reported to diagnose cytomegalovirus status with high specificity and sensitivity. The presence/absence analyses assumed that sequencing depth was roughly uniform across donors, and that assumption may not be true. A cluster of highly shared sequence variants was judged likely to represent a technical artifact of the sequencing pipeline. Most CMV-associated TCR beta chains appeared to be HLA-restricted in a later analysis, and the HLA associations seemed to be driven largely by CMV exposure. Strong co-occurrence of HLA alleles, especially DR and DQ, made assigning TCR associations to individual alleles difficult. According to the authors, the approach could potentially be generalized to other disease states and immunological phenotypes. In a later genetic analysis, fewer N-insertions in productive TCRs were reported among donors in an Asian-associated ancestry cluster than the roughly 640-donor mean. Linkage disequilibrium might explain the correlated functional status among segregating V segments, but an unknown experimental factor could not be excluded. Because HLA typing was missing for some donors at each locus, association tests included only the typed subset. Three of the identified cytomegalovirus-associated TCR beta chains were confirmed in vitro to be specific for cytomegalovirus antigens.

The cohort was made up of roughly 670 healthy bone marrow donors. At the time of sampling, all cohort members were nominally healthy, though unrecorded immune exposures were likely present. The donor was CMV seronegative and was included in the group of a few hundred seronegative cohort members. Every donor gave a peripheral blood sample, and the peripheral blood mononuclear cells from that sample were used for TCR beta sequencing. The Qiagen DNeasy Blood Extraction Kit was used to extract genomic DNA from the blood cell samples. This clone appeared a single time. Its antigen specificity is not known. Base qualities are not provided; no much larger clone lies one nucleotide away. The CDR3 sequence holds 16 residues, the cysteine and phenylalanine included. Here the CDR3 DNA is all that survives: 48 bases in frame from base 1. V is clipped by 4 bases and J by 1 base, and the sequence between their germline boundaries is 16 bases long. CDR1 MGHDK and CDR2 SYGVNS were looked up in the germline V gene.

Library creation used the immunoSEQ multiplex PCR assay. The multiplex PCR relied on a mix of 60 forward primers for TCR Vbeta segments and 13 reverse primers for TCR Jbeta segments. The CDR3 region of rearranged TCR beta genes was amplified from genomic DNA with a multiplex PCR assay. The amplified TCR beta libraries were sequenced on the Illumina HiSeq System as 87-base-pair reads. Concerning the study's data processing: In a later analysis, 80 million or so unique TCR beta chains were counted across the roughly 670 repertoires, and approximately 9.9 million of these chains were shared by at least two donors. Raw reads were error-corrected and collapsed into unique sequences by a nearest-neighbor algorithm in which closely related sequences were merged to remove PCR and sequencing errors. CDR3 sequences were aligned to IMGT reference sequences to assign V, D and J gene segments. For a sequence to be retained, a match of at least six nucleotides to both a V gene segment and a J gene segment was required. Rearrangements were classified as productive when the CDR3 lacked stop codons and remained in frame with V and J, and all other rearrangements were classified as non-productive. Following IMGT convention, CDR3 was defined as the stretch from the second conserved V-encoded cysteine up to the conserved J-encoded phenylalanine. The earlier analysis of some 550 of the donors excluded any sequence lacking an unambiguous match to a single V gene segment. In an earlier analysis of more than 500 of the donors, a V segment was called functional when productive rearrangements were above 56.7%, and segregating when the standard deviation between donors exceeded 5%. To diagnose cytomegalovirus status from the catalog of TCR beta chain sequences, a statistical classification framework was built. V and J gene assignment, in a later analysis, came from comparing TCR nucleotide sequences with IMGT/GENE-DB human TR gene sequences. A later analysis assigned CDR3 sequences and most-parsimonious VDJ recombination scenarios with the TCRdist pipeline. A later analysis defined each TCR beta chain by its CDR3 amino acid sequence plus V-gene family, and excluded reads lacking a unique V-gene family. As a way to deal with suspected cross-contamination and a sequencing artifact, a later analysis dropped approximately 570 nucleotide sequences that were highly shared and had low generation probability. In a later analysis, a clonal expansion index for each public chain was calculated from normalized within-repertoire ranks of inferred template counts. In a later analysis, generation probabilities were computed using a VDJ recombination model fitted to out-of-frame rearrangements, and the results were checked against IGoR. A later analysis scored TCR-TCR, TCR-HLA and TCR-CMV co-occurrence with hypergeometric tests, applying a repertoire-size bias correction to TCR pairs. In a later analysis, false discovery rates were estimated by permuting HLA or CMV assignments 20 times. In a later analysis, co-occurring TCRs were grouped using DBSCAN, and TCRdist sequence similarity was added for clustering within HLA-allele-positive subsets. Repertoires with fewer than 30,000 or more than 120,000 public chains were left out of co-occurrence clustering, as were four to six repertoires with anomalous nucleotide sharing. TCRdb obtained this table from immuneACCESS and retained in-frame rearrangements with V and J assigned. These tables miss some clones; where compared with another copy, unresolved V genes account for less than half of the shortfall, and the remainder is unexplained. V and J calls and clone size come straight from that table; D and trimming were deduced from the DNA. This sample has roughly 180,000 clones in its table, and 70% to 80% of those were observed once. About 1.6% of the sample is in the top ten clones.

The specimen sequenced was PBMCs. The receptor was derived from a man younger than 35 in good health and CMV-seronegative. The chain couples TRBV25-1 to TRBJ1-2; no D segment can be confidently identified. The nucleotides are TGTGCCAGCAGTGTAGGCAGCGCATTCCTTAACTATGGCTACACCTTC. Its product reads: CASSVGSAFLNYGYTF.